This TCR beta chain is drawn from a study of shared clonotypes between healthy human individuals. Using immunoSEQ multiplex PCR, the repertoire was profiled, and TCRdb retains in-frame clones only, with some absent. The sample lists about 2 million clones, approximately 94% occurring once. The naive CD8 subset, CD45RO-negative cells positively selected for CCR7, excluded terminally differentiated effector memory CD45RA+ cells. Participating donors were healthy, HIV-negative adults free of recent acute infections or vaccinations. This clone was detected once. Other nucleotide sequences in the sample specify the same CDR3. The sequenced sample was naive CD8+ T cells sorted from blood. The sequence derives from a man aged 18 to 29 in good health.

CDR3 sequence reads: CASSVGDYYEQYF. The CDR3, as DNA: TGTGCCAGCAGCGTAGGGGACTACTACGAGCAGTACTTC. The V call is TRBV9, the J call TRBJ2-7; 7 bases are shared with TRBD2. V shed 0 bases, J shed 3 bases, and the junction held 0 bases outside the gene matches. Germline CDR1 is SGDLS and CDR2 is YYNGEE. CDR3 length equals 13 residues.